These T cell receptor beta chains were read from a single sample in a study of OX40 agonist ivuxolimab in advanced cancers. The method was immunoSEQ multiplex PCR; TCRdb's version includes in-frame clones alone and lacks a portion of them. The sample yields almost 20,000 clones, 86% seen once. The specimen was CD4+ or CD8+ T cells sorted from blood, collected in a trial of the OX40 agonist ivuxolimab. The receptors here all came from an adult with an advanced solid tumor such as melanoma, head and neck, liver or kidney cancer. CDR3s include the opening cysteine and the closing phenylalanine or tryptophan. The D gene is left open where the match is weak. Clone size is not always given. Where it is, it says once, few, many or a class for expanded clones.

TRBJ1-2 TRBV19 . . TGTGCCAGTAGTCCCGGGGACGCGGCTAACTATGGCTACACCTTC CASSPGDAANYGYTF
TRBJ2-2 TRBV7-7 . few TGTGCTAGCAGCCTCAGCGCGGGGTTCGACACCGGGGAGCTGTTTTTT CASSLSAGFDTGELFF
TRBJ2-7 TRBV30 . . TGTGCCTGGACAGGGGGGACCTACGAGCAGTACTTC CAWTGGTYEQYF
TRBJ2-3 TRBV4-1 . . TGCGCCAGCAGCCAAGACCCACCCGGCCGGGCCACAGATACGCAGTATTTT CASSQDPPGRATDTQYF
TRBJ2-3 TRBV5-6 . . TGTGCCAGCAGCTTTGATCGGCGGTCGCGCCCAGCGTCGCAGTATTTT CASSFDRRSRPASQYF
TRBJ2-7 TRBV5-1 . once TGCGCCAGCAGCTGGAGACAGGTTAACGGGAAATACGAGCAGTACTTC CASSWRQVNGKYEQYF
TRBJ2-2 TRBV10-2 . . TGCGCCAGCCGGACTGCCCGACACCCGGAGCTGTTTTTT CASRTARHPELFF
TRBJ2-2 TRBV27 . . TGTGCCAGCAGTTACAGGATCACCGGGGAGCTGTTTTTT CASSYRITGELFF
TRBJ2-1 TRBV5-6 . . TGTGCCAGCAGCTTATCGTCAGGAGGGGGCTCCTACAATGAGCAGTTCTTC CASSLSSGGGSYNEQFF
TRBJ2-7 TRBV7-2 TRBD1 . TGTGCCAGCAGCTTAGTTCGGGACAGCGAGCAGTACTTC CASSLVRDSEQYF
TRBJ2-1 TRBV4-3 . . TGCGCCAGCAGCTTGGGTGCAGTCGGAAGTAATGAGCAGTTCTTC CASSLGAVGSNEQFF
TRBJ1-4 TRBV5-1 . . TGCGCCAGCAGCTTGGGAGGGGGATCTAATGAAAAACTGTTTTTT CASSLGGGSNEKLFF
TRBJ2-7 TRBV29-1 TRBD1 . TGCAGCGTCTCACAGGGGGAATCCTACGAGCAGTACTTC CSVSQGESYEQYF
TRBJ2-3 TRBV9 . . TGTGCCAGCAGCGTAGCTACCCGGGGTACGCAGTATTTT CASSVATRGTQYF
TRBJ2-7 TRBV5-8 . . TGTGCCAGCAGCTTGCCCCCGAGTGACGAGCAGTACTTC CASSLPPSDEQYF
TRBJ1-1 TRBV19 . . TGTGCCAGTAGTATGGGCGGGGGCACTGAAGCTTTCTTT CASSMGGGTEAFF
TRBJ1-2 TRBV5-8 TRBD1 . TGTGCCAGCAGCCCGGGATGGGGACAGGGGGACAGCTATGGCTACACCTTC CASSPGWGQGDSYGYTF
TRBJ2-5 TRBV7-6 TRBD1 . TGTGCCAGCAGCGAGGGACAGGCTTTGACCCAGTACTTC CASSEGQALTQYF
TRBJ2-5 TRBV7-9 . . TGTGCCAGCAGCTTACTCGGCGGGCCACAAGAGACCCAGTACTTC CASSLLGGPQETQYF
TRBJ1-3 TRBV11-2 . . TGTGCCAGCTCGTCGGGACTTCTCTCTGGAAACACCATATATTTT CASSSGLLSGNTIYF
TRBJ2-7 TRBV11-2 TRBD2 . TGTGCCAGCAGCTTAGCGGGAGGGCTGAACGAGCAGTACTTC CASSLAGGLNEQYF
TRBJ2-7 TRBV5-6 . . TGTGCCAGCAGCTTGAGGGCCTACGAGCAGTACTTC CASSLRAYEQYF
TRBJ1-1 TRBV9 . . TGTGCCAGCAGCCCCGGGACCGCCGCTATGAACACTGAAGCTTTCTTT CASSPGTAAMNTEAFF
TRBJ1-5 TRBV5-6 . . TGTGCCAGCAGCCCCTGGGGACAAATCAATCAGCCCCAGCATTTT CASSPWGQINQPQHF
TRBJ2-7 TRBV9 TRBD1 . TGTGCCAGCAGCGTAGGAGTGTCAGGGGGTTTGAACGAGCAGTACTTC CASSVGVSGGLNEQYF
TRBJ2-7 TRBV10-3 TRBD1 . TGTGCCATCAACCCGGGACAGGGAAACTACGAGCAGTACTTC CAINPGQGNYEQYF